The 30 T cell receptor beta chains in this list originate from one sample, sequenced in a study of blood T cells in healthy people across ages. Then a second PCR, running roughly 7 to 11 cycles, was carried out with a sample-barcoded 5' primer and a J-beta primer mix. TCRdb redid the calling of the 5' RACE reads with MiXCR, one entry per CDR3 protein. Of hundreds of thousands of distinct CDR3 sequences in the sample, 55% to 65% were seen once. Specimen: blood. Receptors were obtained from a man aged 30-40 years in good health.

V usage is TRBV28 and J usage is TRBJ2-6; D is possibly TRBD1 or TRBD2 (5 bases each). Trimming shortened V by 3 bases and J by 0 bases, and 12 bases separated the two germline ends. Per the germline V gene, CDR1 is MDHEN and CDR2 is SYDVKM. The CDR3 sequence is 17 residues long. CDR3 loop: CASSFGAVGSGANVLTF. DNA of the CDR3: TGTGCCAGCAGTTTCGGGGCAGTCGGCTCTGGGGCCAACGTCCTGACTTTC.

The V gene is TRBV29-1, the J gene TRBJ2-1; the D gene could be TRBD1 or TRBD2 (5 bases each). The V and J ends lost 6 bases and 2 bases respectively, with 11 bases between them. Germline CDR1 reads SQVTM; CDR2 reads ANQGSEA. The CDR3 totals 13 residues. CDR3 amino acids: CSVPRGAYNEQFF. The CDR3 DNA sequence: TGCAGCGTCCCCCGAGGGGCCTACAATGAGCAGTTCTTC.

The chain combines TRBV7-2 with TRBJ2-5; no firm D call. CDR1 and CDR2 (germline): SGHTA, FQGNSA. This CDR3 region has 15 residues. V shed 1 base and J shed 12 bases, with 21 bases lying between them. CDR3: CASSLGRVLYNEEYF. The CDR3 coding sequence is TGTGCCAGCAGCTTAGGTAGGGTACTCTACAATGAGGAGTACTTC. The variable domain in full, with the rest retrieved from reference TRBV7-2 and TRBJ2-5, is GAGVSQSPSNKVTEKGKDVELRCDPISGHTALYWYRQSLGQGLEFLIYFQGNSAPDKSGLPSDRFSAERTGGSVSTLTIQRTQQEDSAVYLCASSLGRVLYNEEYFGPGTRLLVL.

Of note for this clonotype: One end of the junction does not line up with germline, which may come from a read error. The V gene is TRBV4-2, the J gene TRBJ2-3, with 10 nucleotides matching TRBD2. In germline, CDR1 is LGHNA, CDR2 YNFKEQ. This CDR3 has 19 amino acids. In DNA form, the CDR3 reads TGTGCCAGCAGCCAAGATGCCAGCGGGGGGGCGGTAGGCACAGATACGCAGTGTTTT. It is translated as CASSQDASGGAVGTDTQCF.

This clonotype was detected only a few times. The chain employs TRBV2 and TRBJ2-1; D unresolved. Germline V gene data show CDR1 as SNHLY and CDR2 as FYNNEI. The CDR3 sequence is 12 residues long. V gave up 4 bases and J gave up 6 bases, with 7 bases separating them. CDR3 amino acids: CASSVWANEQFF. For the CDR3, the DNA is TGTGCCAGCAGTGTTTGGGCCAATGAGCAGTTCTTC.

The J gene is TRBJ2-1, the V gene TRBV6-5; tentatively, D is TRBD1 or TRBD2 (5 bases each). Trimming pared 0 bases from V and 2 bases from J, leaving 8 bases between. The CDR3 extends over 15 amino acids. Germline V gene data show CDR1 as MNHEY and CDR2 as SVGAGI. CDR3 region: CASSYSPGPYNEQFF. In DNA form, the CDR3 reads TGTGCCAGCAGTTACTCGCCGGGGCCCTACAATGAGCAGTTCTTC.

This clonotype showed up just a few times. The rearrangement uses TRBV20-1 and TRBJ1-2, with 12 bases fitting TRBD1. CDR1 DFQATT and CDR2 SNEGSKA come from the germline V gene (reference sequence). Trimming took 5 bases from V and 7 from J; bases not matched to a gene: 11. The CDR3 consists of 15 residues. The CDR3 here is CSASMTGTGGFGYTF. CDR3 coding DNA: TGCAGTGCTTCCATGACCGGGACAGGGGGCTTTGGCTACACCTTC.

In the case of this clonotype: This CDR3 fails to terminate in the conserved phenylalanine or tryptophan, so it likely reflects a read error. It is unclear where the CDR3 begins or ends on the DNA, so no DNA is shown, and the CDR3 is as TCRdb lists it. This chain connects TRBV5-1 to TRBJ2-2; the table names TRBD1, a call not compared with the DNA. The V gene's germline CDR1 is SGHRS and CDR2 YFSETQ. The CDR3 has 12 residues if both end residues are counted. CDR3 region: CASSLDAGDMGN.

This chain links TRBV21-1 with TRBJ2-3; TRBD1 is the table's D call, not checked against the DNA. TRBV21-1 is deemed a pseudogene. This CDR3 is built from 16 residues. DNA of the CDR3: TGTGCCAGCAGCAACCGGGACGACCCAGGAACAGATACGCAGTATTTT. This encodes CASSNRDDPGTDTQYF.

This clonotype was counted a few times. This chain joins TRBV9 and TRBJ2-7; D assignment may be TRBD1 or TRBD2 (5 bases each). Germline CDR1 SGDLS, CDR2 YYNGEE. CDR3 length: 14 amino acids. Trimming took off 4 bases at V and 1 base at J, with 12 bases between the two ends. The CDR3 sequence: CASSPGTISYEQYF. DNA for the CDR3: TGTGCCAGCAGCCCCGGGACCATTTCCTACGAGCAGTACTTC. The full variable domain, rest sourced from reference TRBV9 and TRBJ2-7, is DSGVTQTPKHLITATGQRVTLRCSPRSGDLSVYWYQQSLDQGLQFLIQYYNGEERAKGNILERFSAQQFPDLHSELNLSSLELGDSALYFCASSPGTISYEQYFGPGTRLTVT.

This rearrangement joins TRBV6-2 or TRBV6-3 to TRBJ2-7; TRBD2 agrees at 8 bases. The germline V gene encodes CDR1 MNHEY and CDR2 SVGEGT. Trimming took 3 bases from V and 2 from J; bases not matched to a gene: 9. The CDR3 runs to 16 residues. The CDR3: CASSYRRTSPTYEQYF. In DNA, the CDR3 is TGTGCCAGCAGTTATAGAAGGACTAGCCCAACCTACGAGCAGTACTTC.

The sample holds one count of this clonotype. V gene TRBV20-1 combines with J gene TRBJ2-5; no reliable D call. The V and J ends lost 7 bases and 5 bases respectively, with 11 bases between them. Germline CDR1 and CDR2: DFQATT and SNEGSKA (reference sequence). The CDR3 has 11 amino acids. CDR3 amino acids: CSVKLTETQYF. The DNA of the CDR3 is TGCAGTGTAAAACTCACGGAGACCCAGTACTTC.

This clonotype was observed a handful of times. V usage is TRBV7-9 and J usage is TRBJ1-6; no reliable D call. The germline gives CDR1 SEHNR, CDR2 FQNEAQ (reference sequence). There are 13 residues in the CDR3. Trimming took 5 bases from V and 10 from J, leaving 12 bases between them. The DNA of the CDR3 is TGTGCCAGCAGCCCTGCGGATTTATCACCCCTCCACTTT. Amino acid sequence: CASSPADLSPLHF. Complete variable domain (other parts from reference TRBV7-9 and TRBJ1-6): DTGVSQNPRHKITKRGQNVTFRCDPISEHNRLYWYRQTLGQGPEFLTYFQNEAQLEKSRLLSDRFSAERPKGSFSTLEIQRTEQGDSAMYLCASSPADLSPLHFGNGTRLTVT.

This clonotype was observed at least ten times. This sequence joins TRBV4-3 and TRBJ2-6; no definite D call. The CDR3 spans 16 residues. Deletions cut 0 bases from V and 2 bases from J, with 8 bases between. CDR1 LGHNA and CDR2 YSLEER come from the germline V gene. CDR3 sequence: CASSQDRAAGANVLTF. The CDR3 DNA reads as TGCGCCAGCAGCCAAGATAGGGCTGCTGGGGCCAACGTCCTGACTTTC.

The V and J genes are TRBV6-1 and TRBJ2-1; D might be TRBD1 (6 bases). The CDR3 runs 15 residues. V was cut by 7 bases and J by 2 bases, with 15 bases left in between. In germline, CDR1 is MNHNS, CDR2 SASEGT. The CDR3 spells CASKSRTATYNEQFF. In DNA form, the CDR3 reads TGTGCCAGCAAGTCCCGGACAGCGACCTACAATGAGCAGTTCTTC.

This chain joins TRBV27 and TRBJ2-1; D is unclear. The CDR3 contains 14 residues. With 3 bases removed from V and 5 bases from J, the gap between germline ends came to 11 bases. Germline lookup yields CDR1 MNHEY and CDR2 SMNVEV (reference sequence). DNA of the CDR3: TGTGCCAGCAGTTTCTTTTGGGATAACAATGAGCAGTTCTTC. Amino acids: CASSFFWDNNEQFF.

This clonotype was counted a few times. The chain uses TRBV2 and TRBJ2-1; 9 bases are a match to TRBD2. The CDR3 runs 15 residues. Germline CDR1 is SNHLY and CDR2 is FYNNEI. After removal of 8 bases from V and 8 bases from J, the junction contained 13 bases not matched to a gene. CDR3 bases: TGTGCCAGCGGAGTAGCGGGGGCACTCAGCTATGAGCAGTTCTTC. This encodes CASGVAGALSYEQFF.

This clonotype was detected only a few times. The chain links TRBV7-7 to TRBJ2-1, with TRBD1 matching over 8 bases. Germline V gives CDR1 SSHAT, CDR2 FNYEAQ (reference sequence). There are 15 residues in the CDR3. With 5 bases clipped from V and 6 bases from J, the junction kept 9 bases outside the gene matches. The CDR3 sequence is CASSVQGARPNEQFF. In DNA, the CDR3 is TGTGCCAGCAGCGTCCAGGGGGCGCGACCCAATGAGCAGTTCTTC. Looking up the rest from reference TRBV7-7 and TRBJ2-1 gives the full variable domain: GAGVSQSPRYKVTKRGQDVTLRCDPISSHATLYWYQQALGQGPEFLTYFNYEAQPDKSGLPSDRFSAERPEGSISTLTIQRTEQRDSAMYRCASSVQGARPNEQFFGPGTRLTVL.

This clonotype was detected ten times or more. This chain joins TRBV6-2 or TRBV6-3 and TRBJ2-7; perhaps TRBD2 as D (6 bases). Trimming left V 5 bases short and J 2 bases short, with 13 bases between. The CDR3 has 14 residues. Germline V gene lookup returns CDR1 MNHEY and CDR2 SVGEGT. In nucleotides, the CDR3 is TGTGCCAGCAGTATCGAGGAGGGAACCTACGAGCAGTACTTC. The encoded protein is CASSIEEGTYEQYF.

V is TRBV15 and J is TRBJ2-1, with D possibly matching TRBD2 (5 bases). The length of the CDR3 is 15 residues. The germline CDR1 and CDR2 sequences are LNHNV and YYDKDF (reference sequence). Deletions cut 3 bases from V and 6 bases from J, with 15 bases between. The CDR3: CATSRPARERNEQFF. The CDR3 DNA follows: TGTGCCACCAGCAGGCCCGCGAGGGAACGCAATGAGCAGTTCTTC.

CDR3 nucleotides: TGTGCCAGCAGTGAAAGTTGGGACAGGGGCTACAATGAGCAGTTCTTC. Translation: CASSESWDRGYNEQFF. The genes are TRBV6-1 and TRBJ2-1; TRBD1 matches at 10 bases. CDR1 is MNHNS, CDR2 SASEGT, per germline. The V and J ends lost 2 bases and 3 bases, in that order; junction bases with no gene match: 4. This CDR3 is 16 amino acids long.

The chain is built from TRBV28 and TRBJ2-2; 8 nucleotides align to TRBD1. V trimming: 7 bases; J trimming: 4 bases; junction bases outside the gene matches: 11. Germline V CDR1 and CDR2: MDHEN, SYDVKM. The CDR3 loop spans 16 amino acids. The CDR3 nucleotides read TGTGCCAGCAAACCTCCGGGACAGGTGATCACCGGGGAGCTGTTTTTT. Its translation is CASKPPGQVITGELFF.

This sequence joins TRBV11-2 and TRBJ2-7; D remains ambiguous. This CDR3 has 14 amino acids. From germline, CDR1 is SGHAT and CDR2 FQNNGV. Between the trimmed V and J ends, which lost 5 bases and 2 bases, there was a span of 13 bases. CDR3 region: CASSTPPHPYEQYF. In DNA, the CDR3 is TGTGCCAGCAGCACGCCCCCTCATCCCTACGAGCAGTACTTC.

The chain combines TRBV29-1 with TRBJ2-2; D gene uncertain. Looked up from germline, CDR1 is SQVTM and CDR2 is ANQGSEA. Trimming took off 4 bases at V and 2 bases at J, with 11 bases between the two ends. This CDR3 is built from 14 residues. This CDR3 is CSVATNANTGELFF. The CDR3 DNA follows: TGCAGCGTTGCAACAAACGCCAACACCGGGGAGCTGTTTTTT.

Note on this clonotype: A read error may be the cause here, since a much bigger clone is one base away. The rearrangement joins TRBV20-1 to TRBJ2-7, with D possibly called TRBD1 or TRBD2 (5 bases each). Gene TRBJ2-5 matches the end of the DNA better, so the J call may be wrong. The germline V gene has CDR1 DFQATT and CDR2 SNEGSKA (reference sequence). The CDR3 is made up of 11 amino acids. CDR3 sequence reads: CGGPVQETQYF. The CDR3 DNA reads TGCGGGGGACCAGTTCAAGAGACCCAGTACTTC.

The table lists this clonotype with a few counts. This chain joins TRBV6-1 and TRBJ2-7; D might be TRBD1 (5 bases). Germline CDR1 and CDR2: MNHNS and SASEGT. The CDR3 totals 13 residues. The V and J ends lost 2 bases and 7 bases respectively, with 12 bases between them. The CDR3 DNA sequence: TGTGCCAGCAGTGAACAGGGCTGGTGGGAGCAGTACTTC. Translating it yields CASSEQGWWEQYF.

The chain uses TRBV7-9 and TRBJ1-6; tentative D call: TRBD1 (5 bases). Germline CDR1 and CDR2: SEHNR and FQNEAQ (reference sequence). Trimming removed 4 bases from V and 4 bases from J, with 11 bases in between. The CDR3 length is 15 residues. The CDR3 loop is CASSSRDPYNSPLHF. The CDR3 nucleotides are TGTGCCAGCAGCTCGAGGGACCCATATAATTCACCCCTCCACTTT.

In its sample, this clonotype was seen a few times. This chain connects TRBV20-1 to TRBJ1-5; 8 bases align to TRBD1. The CDR3 length is 16 residues. Germline trimming cut 6 bases from V and 5 bases from J; bases unmatched to any gene: 15. In germline, CDR1 is DFQATT, CDR2 SNEGSKA (reference sequence). The CDR3 reads CSAPAQGQGIYQPQHF. CDR3 bases: TGCAGTGCCCCAGCCCAAGGACAGGGAATTTATCAGCCCCAGCATTTT.

The chain is built from TRBV12-3 or TRBV12-4 and TRBJ1-4, with D unresolved. V lost 4 bases to trimming and J lost 3 bases, with 9 bases between them. CDR3 length: 14 amino acids. The CDR3 sequence: CASSSVSANEKLFF. The CDR3 nucleotides read TGTGCCAGCAGTTCGGTCTCAGCTAATGAAAAACTGTTTTTT.

Worth noting for this clonotype: This may be a read error: a much more frequent sequence differs by one nucleotide. The chain couples TRBV28 to TRBJ2-5; no reliable D call. Trimming stripped 5 bases from V and 4 bases from J, with 14 bases between. The CDR3 is made up of 14 amino acids. Per germline, CDR1 MDHEN and CDR2 SYDVKM. The CDR3 coding sequence is TGTGCCAGCAGTGTTGAGAGCGTAGGAGAGACCCAGTACTTC. This codes for CASSVESVGETQYF.